The T cell receptor beta chain described here comes from a study of early T cells in non-severe SARS-CoV-2 infection. Via MiXCR, TCRdb re-called the 5' RACE reads, giving one row per CDR3 protein. The sample has more than 70,000 distinct CDR3 sequences, roughly 15% seen once; the top ten hold roughly 13%. Trimming removed 1 base at V and 6 bases at J, with 19 bases between. Germline CDR1 reads SGHAT; CDR2 reads FQNNGV. This CDR3 spans 16 amino acids. The sequence came from an adult who was a healthcare worker with PCR-confirmed SARS-CoV-2 infection or an uninfected control (not recorded which). The chain is built from TRBV11-2 and TRBJ2-7; the D gene is possibly TRBD1 (6 bases). The sequenced material came from whole blood. CDR3 sequence reads: CASSLVIQGAGGEQYF. CDR3 DNA sequence: TGTGCCAGCAGCTTAGTTATACAGGGCGCCGGAGGCGAGCAGTACTTC.